The 5 T cell receptor beta chains below all came from one sample that was sequenced in a study of Ad26.COV2.S vaccination and SARS-CoV-2 variants. Treatment reported: over 15 received Ad26.COV2.S at low or high dose, single or two shots; about 5 received placebo; per-sample allocation not given. Each sample was drawn 63 days after the first injection (of vaccine or placebo). Here immunoSEQ multiplex PCR was the method, and the copy in TCRdb shows in-frame clones only, minus some. The sample has roughly 500,000 clones, roughly 89% seen once. The sequencing used peripheral blood, collected in a trial of Ad26.COV2.S vaccine versus placebo. The receptors stem from a person aged 18-65 years who received the Ad26.COV2.S COVID-19 vaccine or a placebo.

This clone was observed a few times. The V and J genes are TRBV7-8 and TRBJ2-5; a weak D match, TRBD2 (6 bases). The length of the CDR3 is 15 residues. The ends were cut back, 4 bases at V and 5 bases at J, with 17 bases in the middle. CDR1 and CDR2 (germline): SGHVS, FQNEAQ. CDR3 amino acids: CASSSRGGVRETQYF. The CDR3 nucleotides are TGTGCCAGCAGCTCCCGGGGAGGCGTCCGGGAGACCCAGTACTTC. The full variable domain, in which reference TRBV7-8 and TRBJ2-5 provide the parts outside the CDR3, is GAGVSQSPRYKVAKRGQDVALRCDPISGHVSLFWYQQALGQGPEFLTYFQNEAQLDKSGLPSDRFFAERPEGSVSTLKIQRTQQEDSAVYLCASSSRGGVRETQYFGPGTRLLVL.

The rearrangement links TRBV6-5 to TRBJ1-1, with 7 nucleotides matching TRBD1. The CDR3 consists of 11 residues. Looked up from germline, CDR1 is MNHEY and CDR2 is SVGAGI. The trim removed 8 bases at V and 7 bases at J, leaving 4 bases unmatched. In nucleotides, the CDR3 is TGTGCCAGCCTGACAGGGCGTGAAGCTTTCTTT. This gives the protein CASLTGREAFF.

The DNA of the CDR3 is TGTGCCAGCAGCTTAGGATCGCCCCTTCGGTTCTTT. Protein product: CASSLGSPLRFF. The rearrangement uses TRBV7-2 and TRBJ1-1, with D hard to call. The V end lost 1 base, the J end lost 14 bases, and 14 bases lay between the germline ends. The germline V gene has CDR1 SGHTA and CDR2 FQGNSA. The CDR3 extends over 12 amino acids.

The chain has TRBV7-9 and TRBJ2-1; D is possibly TRBD2 (6 bases). The V end lost 3 bases, the J end lost 6 bases, and 9 bases lay between the germline ends. The CDR3 has 13 residues. Per the germline V gene, CDR1 is SEHNR and CDR2 is FQNEAQ (reference sequence). The CDR3 here is CASSFSGVNEQFF. The CDR3 DNA is TGTGCCAGCAGCTTTTCGGGGGTCAATGAGCAGTTCTTC.

This clone was seen only a few times. The genes are TRBV19 and TRBJ2-2; 8 positions match TRBD1. V lost 3 bases and J lost 6; bases outside the gene matches: 15. The CDR3 extends over 18 amino acids. Germline lookup yields CDR1 LNHDA and CDR2 SQIVND (reference sequence). CDR3 sequence: CASSMSPGRGTGAGELFF. CDR3 nucleotide sequence: TGTGCCAGTAGTATGTCCCCGGGACGCGGGACAGGAGCCGGGGAGCTGTTTTTT. The full variable domain, rest sourced from reference TRBV19 and TRBJ2-2, is DGGITQSPKYLFRKEGQNVTLSCEQNLNHDAMYWYRQDPGQGLRLIYYSQIVNDFQKGDIAEGYSVSREKKESFPLTVTSAQKNPTAFYLCASSMSPGRGTGAGELFFGEGSRLTVL.